Shown below are 23 T cell receptor beta chains from a single sample sequenced in a study of OX40 agonist ivuxolimab in advanced cancers. Repertoires were generated with immunoSEQ multiplex PCR, while TCRdb's copy carries only in-frame clones and drops some. Of some 76,000 clones listed, over 80% are singletons. Here the sequenced sample was CD4+ or CD8+ T cells sorted from blood, taken in a trial of the OX40 agonist ivuxolimab. The receptors stem from an adult with an advanced solid tumor such as melanoma, head and neck, liver or kidney cancer.

This clone was detected once. The genes are TRBV9 and TRBJ1-4, with unresolved D. The CDR3 runs 14 residues. V was shortened by 2 bases and J by 7 bases, with 12 bases between the two germline ends. CDR1 is SGDLS, CDR2 YYNGEE, per germline. CDR3 residues: CASSVGIRSEKLFF. Here the CDR3 DNA reads TGTGCCAGCAGCGTCGGTATTAGGAGTGAAAAACTGTTTTTT.

The genes are TRBV5-4 and TRBJ1-6; a weak D match, TRBD1 (5 bases). The germline gives CDR1 SGHNT, CDR2 YYREEE (reference sequence). Trimming took off 0 bases at V and 8 bases at J, with 12 bases between the two ends. The CDR3 runs 15 residues. The CDR3 DNA reads TGTGCCAGCAGCTTGGGGGGGTGGAAGGATTCACCCCTCCACTTT. It specifies CASSLGGWKDSPLHF. Using reference TRBV5-4 and TRBJ1-6 for the parts outside the CDR3, the full variable domain is ETGVTQSPTHLIKTRGQQVTLRCSSQSGHNTVSWYQQALGQGPQFIFQYYREEENGRGNFPPRFSGLQFPNYSSELNVNALELDDSALYLCASSLGGWKDSPLHFGNGTRLTVT.

The V call is TRBV19, the J call TRBJ2-7, with D possibly TRBD2 on 5 matching bases. Per germline, CDR1 LNHDA and CDR2 SQIVND (reference sequence). Trimming pared 7 bases from V and 3 bases from J, leaving 16 bases between. The CDR3 sequence is 14 residues long. CDR3 protein: CASNTRTGNYEQYF. The CDR3 DNA follows: TGTGCCAGTAACACCAGGACGGGGAACTACGAGCAGTACTTC.

The V and J genes are TRBV5-6 and TRBJ2-2; tentative D call: TRBD2 (5 bases). Deletions cut 2 bases from V and 7 bases from J, with 12 bases between. Germline V gene sequence: CDR1 SGHDT, CDR2 YYEEEE. The length of the CDR3 is 14 residues. The CDR3 here is CASSFLARGGELFF. The CDR3 DNA follows: TGTGCCAGCAGCTTCCTAGCCCGTGGCGGGGAGCTGTTTTTT.

The rearrangement joins TRBV6-5 to TRBJ2-3, with a possible D match to TRBD2 (7 bases). The germline V and J ends were trimmed by 6 bases and 1 base, with 14 bases remaining between them. This CDR3 comprises 15 residues. CDR1 and CDR2 from the germline V gene are MNHEY and SVGAGI. CDR3 sequence: CASRGGGGRTDTQYF. In nucleotides, the CDR3 is TGTGCCAGCAGAGGTGGGGGGGGCCGCACAGATACGCAGTATTTT.

This chain uses TRBV6-5 with TRBJ2-7; weak D call: TRBD1 (6 bases). V shed 5 bases and J shed 0 bases, with 14 bases lying between them. The CDR3 is 15 residues long. CDR1 is MNHEY, CDR2 SVGAGI, per germline. This chain's CDR3 is CASSTDSPSSYEQYF. CDR3 DNA: TGTGCCAGCAGTACGGACAGTCCAAGCTCCTACGAGCAGTACTTC.

The chain recombines TRBV6-1 with TRBJ1-2, with D possibly being TRBD1 (5 bases). CDR3 length: 12 residues. Germline assignment: CDR1 MNHNS and CDR2 SASEGT. Trimming cost V 6 bases and J 2 bases, with 7 bases left between them. The CDR3 DNA reads as TGTGCCAGCAGGAGGGGAAACTATGGCTACACCTTC. Its translation is CASRRGNYGYTF.

The rearrangement joins TRBV14 to TRBJ2-3, with D perhaps matching TRBD2 (7 bases). Germline CDR1 and CDR2: SGHDN and FVKESK. The V end was cut by 4 bases, the J end by 2 bases, with 19 bases between. This CDR3 has 17 amino acids. Here the CDR3 DNA reads TGTGCCAGCAGCCTAACCTTGAGGGCGGGGGCCACAGATACGCAGTATTTT. Translated, it gives CASSLTLRAGATDTQYF. Complete variable domain (other parts from reference TRBV14 and TRBJ2-3): EAGVTQFPSHSVIEKGQTVTLRCDPISGHDNLYWYRRVMGKEIKFLLHFVKESKQDESGMPNNRFLAERTGGTYSTLKVQPAELEDSGVYFCASSLTLRAGATDTQYFGPGTRLTVL.

The table lists this clone with a count of one. This chain links TRBV7-2 with TRBJ1-5, with a tentative D call TRBD1 (5 bases). This CDR3 region has 14 residues. Germline V gene lookup returns CDR1 SGHTA and CDR2 FQGNSA. Deletions cut 3 bases from V and 3 bases from J, with 9 bases between. The CDR3, as DNA: TGTGCCAGCAGCTTGGGAGGGGACAATCAGCCCCAGCATTTT. Translating it yields CASSLGGDNQPQHF.

The chain recombines TRBV4-2 with TRBJ2-2; 9 bases line up with TRBD1. With 4 bases clipped from V and 4 bases from J, the junction kept 7 bases outside the gene matches. Germline V lookup: CDR1 LGHNA, CDR2 YNFKEQ. CDR3 length: 16 residues. This chain's CDR3 is CASSRQGGGTTGELFF. CDR3 in DNA: TGTGCCAGCAGCCGACAGGGGGGAGGGACCACCGGGGAGCTGTTTTTT.

V is TRBV18 and J is TRBJ2-1; 7 bases map to TRBD1. Trimming cost V 8 bases and J 0 bases; bases outside gene matches: 4. The CDR3 extends over 14 amino acids. Germline V gene lookup returns CDR1 KGHSH and CDR2 LQKENI. The DNA for the CDR3 is TGTGCCAGCGCAGGGGGTAACTCCTACAATGAGCAGTTCTTC. This sequence encodes CASAGGNSYNEQFF.

This rearrangement joins TRBV10-3 to TRBJ2-2, with D uncertain. Germline V gene data show CDR1 as ENHRY and CDR2 as SYGVKD. The CDR3 consists of 17 residues. V lost 3 bases to trimming and J lost 9 bases, with 23 bases between them. The CDR3 reads CAISDRMGPTSDRELFF. CDR3 nucleotides: TGTGCCATCAGTGACCGGATGGGCCCTACCTCAGACCGGGAGCTGTTTTTT.

The chain is built from TRBV19 and TRBJ2-1; D is possibly TRBD1 or TRBD2 (7 bases each). This CDR3 contains 16 residues. Germline CDR1 reads LNHDA; CDR2 reads SQIVND (reference sequence). V lost 5 bases to trimming and J lost 3 bases, with 17 bases between them. Here the CDR3 reads CASSFGGGQNYNEQFF. The CDR3 nucleotides are TGTGCCAGTAGTTTTGGGGGGGGACAGAACTACAATGAGCAGTTCTTC.

This chain connects TRBV28 to TRBJ1-5; 11 bases are shared with TRBD1. Germline CDR1 reads MDHEN; CDR2 reads SYDVKM. The CDR3 has 19 residues. The ends lost 7 bases at V and 0 bases at J; junction bases unmatched: 14. The CDR3 region has the DNA TGTGCCAGCACCCCTCCTCCGGGACAGGGGGTCTATAGCAATCAGCCCCAGCATTTT. This sequence encodes CASTPPPGQGVYSNQPQHF.

The chain joins TRBV4-2 to TRBJ2-5; 8 positions match TRBD2. CDR3 length: 14 amino acids. The J segment lost 5 bases and the V segment lost 2 bases, leaving 4 bases of the junction unmatched. Germline V gene data show CDR1 as LGHNA and CDR2 as YNFKEQ. CDR3: CASSQQAGDETQYF. CDR3 DNA sequence: TGTGCCAGCAGCCAACAAGCGGGAGACGAGACCCAGTACTTC.

The chain links TRBV6-5 to TRBJ1-4; D might be TRBD1 (6 bases). This CDR3 is built from 14 residues. From germline, CDR1 is MNHEY and CDR2 SVGAGI. The V end lost 3 bases, the J end lost 7 bases, and 12 bases lay between the germline ends. The CDR3 region is CASSYGGGGEKLFF. CDR3 DNA sequence: TGTGCCAGCAGTTATGGAGGGGGAGGTGAAAAACTGTTTTTT.

The V call is TRBV7-2, the J call TRBJ1-4, with D possibly matching TRBD1 (5 bases). CDR3 length: 15 residues. Per the germline V gene, CDR1 is SGHTA and CDR2 is FQGNSA. V was pared by 6 bases and J by 3 bases, with 14 bases between. CDR3 sequence reads: CASSPLGQSNEKLFF. For the CDR3, the DNA is TGTGCCAGCAGTCCCCTGGGGCAGTCTAATGAAAAACTGTTTTTT.

This clone was counted between two and nine times. The chain couples TRBV30 to TRBJ1-5, with D unclear. This CDR3 comprises 14 residues. Germline V lookup: CDR1 GTSNPN, CDR2 SVGIG (reference sequence). V lost 4 bases, J lost 1 base, and 11 bases lay in between. CDR3 bases: TGTGCCTGGAACGTAGGGCTCAGCAATCAGCCCCAGCATTTT. Protein product: CAWNVGLSNQPQHF.

J is TRBJ2-3 and V is TRBV7-8; D is undetermined. V was cut by 4 bases and J by 6 bases, with 5 bases left in between. In germline, CDR1 is SGHVS, CDR2 FQNEAQ. The CDR3 is made up of 11 amino acids. The CDR3 DNA reads as TGTGCCAGCAGCTCAAGGGATACGCAGTATTTT. This sequence encodes CASSSRDTQYF.

This chain connects TRBV7-2 to TRBJ2-7; a weak D match, TRBD2 (5 bases). The CDR3 length is 18 residues. Trimming took off 2 bases at V and 0 bases at J, with 20 bases between the two ends. The V gene's germline CDR1 is SGHTA and CDR2 FQGNSA. Here the CDR3 DNA reads TGTGCCAGCAGCTTAAACGGACTTGCTATGATGAGCTCCTACGAGCAGTACTTC. Protein: CASSLNGLAMMSSYEQYF. Supplemented by reference TRBV7-2 and TRBJ2-7, the full variable domain reads GAGVSQSPSNKVTEKGKDVELRCDPISGHTALYWYRQSLGQGLEFLIYFQGNSAPDKSGLPSDRFSAERTGGSVSTLTIQRTQQEDSAVYLCASSLNGLAMMSSYEQYFGPGTRLTVT.

The gene calls are TRBV6-5 and TRBJ2-3; D is undetermined. This CDR3 region has 15 residues. CDR1 is MNHEY and CDR2 is SVGAGI in the germline V gene. Trimming pared 5 bases from V and 0 bases from J, leaving 12 bases between. The CDR3 region has the DNA TGTGCCAGCAGTCGGTTGGGCCTCAGCACAGATACGCAGTATTTT. Amino acids: CASSRLGLSTDTQYF.

The V call is TRBV6-6, the J call TRBJ2-3; no reliable D call. Trimming cost V 3 bases and J 6 bases, with 10 bases left between them. This CDR3 comprises 13 residues. The germline gives CDR1 MNHNY, CDR2 SVGAGI (reference sequence). The CDR3 loop is CASSYGRGDTQYF. The CDR3 nucleotides read TGTGCCAGCAGTTATGGACGTGGGGATACGCAGTATTTT.

The J gene is TRBJ2-6, the V gene TRBV6-4, with 9 bases aligning to TRBD1. The CDR3 contains 17 residues. V gave up 2 bases and J gave up 1 base; unmatched junction bases: 3. Looked up from germline, CDR1 is MRHNA and CDR2 is SNTAGT. The CDR3 is CASSDGGQGSGANVLTF. In nucleotides, the CDR3 is TGTGCCAGCAGTGACGGGGGACAGGGTTCTGGGGCCAACGTCCTGACTTTC.